The rows below give T cell receptor beta chains drawn from one sample of a study of technical replicates of blood from several donors. TCRdb's table, derived via immunoSEQ multiplex PCR, lists solely in-frame clones and lacks some. Here the sample spans tens of thousands of clones, around 91% being singletons. The sample taken for sequencing was T cells isolated from PBMCs. Every receptor here comes from a human donor in good health. Both conserved end residues are part of each CDR3. The order of the fields is V gene, D gene, CDR3 protein. D genes are given only for firm matches.

TRBV5-6	TRBD1	CASSWGTGGTEAFF
TRBV27	.	CASITSQAGANTEAFF
TRBV11-3	TRBD1	CASSSITRQGTDQPQHF
TRBV7-2	.	CASSPTGSPYEQYF
TRBV19	TRBD2	CASKGRGLAANEQFF
TRBV19	.	CASSTTGKETEAFF
TRBV28	.	CASSPWADNEQFF
TRBV27	TRBD2	CASRGGGNNEQFF
TRBV29-1	.	CSVIDTTGELFF
TRBV5-1	.	CASSPQAFTDTQYF
TRBV19	TRBD1	CASSPTGTGAPFSNQPQHF
TRBV28	TRBD1	CASSTGTGGSRETQYF